The 11 T cell receptor beta chains in this list originate from one sample, sequenced in a study of blood T cell repertoires in COVID-19 (dated by TCRdb to the early 2020s). Library construction relied on the immunoSEQ multiplex PCR assay. TCRdb took this table from immuneACCESS and kept in-frame rearrangements with V and J called. Such tables lack part of the clones; where checked against another copy, unresolved V genes explain under half of the gap, and the rest is unexplained. In all, the sample holds around 320,000 clones, and approximately 89% of those were seen once. The ten largest clones represent roughly 2.8% of the sample. The sample was PBMCs or T cells enriched from blood (not recorded which). The source is a woman in her 50s who had been exposed to COVID-19.

This clone is a singleton in its sample. The chain employs TRBV5-6 and TRBJ2-2; tentatively, D is TRBD2 (5 bases). The CDR3 is 16 amino acids. V was trimmed by 1 base and J by 1 base, leaving 11 bases between them. Germline values: CDR1 SGHDT, CDR2 YYEEEE. CDR3 region: CASSLNPGGNTGELFF. The CDR3 DNA sequence: TGTGCCAGCAGCTTGAACCCCGGAGGGAACACCGGGGAGCTGTTTTTT.

This chain joins TRBV3-1 (or the pseudogene TRBV3-2) and TRBJ2-1; a possible D gene is TRBD2 (5 bases). The germline gives CDR1 LGHDT, CDR2 YNNKEL (reference sequence). V lost 1 base and J lost 2, with 15 bases in between. This CDR3 spans 17 amino acids. Written as DNA, the CDR3 is TGTGCCAGCAGCCAAGGGTTTGCGACTATCCCCTACAATGAGCAGTTCTTC. Encoded protein: CASSQGFATIPYNEQFF.

The J gene is TRBJ2-7, the V gene TRBV3-1 (or the pseudogene TRBV3-2); perhaps TRBD1 as D (6 bases). Trimming pared 4 bases from V and 7 bases from J, leaving 20 bases between. The CDR3 consists of 15 residues. The germline V gene has CDR1 LGHDT and CDR2 YNNKEL (reference sequence). The CDR3 DNA reads as TGTGCCAGCAGCCCATCCGGGACAAGGCACGGGGAGCAGTACTTC. Protein sequence: CASSPSGTRHGEQYF.

V usage is TRBV10-3 and J usage is TRBJ1-6; no reliable D call. The CDR3 has 16 amino acids. Germline CDR1 and CDR2: ENHRY and SYGVKD. V gave up 5 bases and J gave up 5 bases, with 16 bases separating them. DNA of the CDR3: TGTGCCATCAGTACGGGGTTCCTGGAGGATAATTCACCCCTCCACTTT. Residues: CAISTGFLEDNSPLHF.

The rearrangement joins TRBV5-6 to TRBJ1-1; D is undetermined. The CDR3 totals 13 residues. CDR1 is SGHDT, CDR2 YYEEEE, per germline. The ends were cut back, 1 base at V and 1 base at J, with 5 bases in the middle. The CDR3 DNA reads TGTGCCAGCAGCTTGAAGCCGAACACTGAAGCTTTCTTT. This sequence encodes CASSLKPNTEAFF.

This clone was picked up one time. The CDR3 DNA is TGCGCCAGCAGCTCCCAGGGGTTCCCTAATGAAAAACTGTTTTTT. Its translation is CASSSQGFPNEKLFF. The chain carries TRBV5-1 and TRBJ1-4; D perhaps matches TRBD1 (6 bases). CDR1 and CDR2 (germline): SGHRS, YFSETQ. This CDR3 has 15 amino acids. V lost 3 bases and J 3 bases, leaving 12 bases between the germline ends.

The V call is TRBV7-9, the J call TRBJ2-3; 11 nucleotides align to TRBD2. Germline V lookup: CDR1 SEHNR, CDR2 FQNEAQ (reference sequence). V lost 5 bases to trimming and J lost 3 bases; unmatched junction nucleotides: 10. The CDR3 is 17 residues long. Written as DNA, the CDR3 is TGTGCCAGCAGCCAGCTACTAGCGGGGGTGGCTACAGATACGCAGTATTTT. Translated: CASSQLLAGVATDTQYF.

The chain employs TRBV5-6 and TRBJ2-7; TRBD2 is a possible D gene (5 bases). The V gene's germline CDR1 is SGHDT and CDR2 YYEEEE. The V and J ends lost 5 bases and 4 bases respectively, with 19 bases between them. There are 15 residues in the CDR3. CDR3 nucleotides: TGTGCCAGCAGTCGAATGGGCAGCCGCGGGTACGAGCAGTACTTC. Amino acids: CASSRMGSRGYEQYF.

This clone appeared once. This chain connects TRBV2 to TRBJ1-2; 7 bases agree with TRBD1. The CDR3 covers 14 residues. V gave up 8 bases and J gave up 6 bases; unmatched junction bases: 12. Germline V gene lookup returns CDR1 SNHLY and CDR2 FYNNEI. The CDR3 protein is CASGKDRNLNGYTF. The DNA of the CDR3 is TGTGCCAGCGGGAAGGACAGGAACTTAAATGGCTACACCTTC.

This clone was seen only once. The rearrangement joins TRBV28 to TRBJ1-5; D is perhaps TRBD1 (5 bases). This CDR3 comprises 14 residues. Germline lookup yields CDR1 MDHEN and CDR2 SYDVKM. V lost 5 bases, J lost 6 bases, and 14 bases lay in between. The CDR3 here is CASSVTGPLQPQHF. As DNA, the CDR3 is TGTGCCAGCAGTGTTACAGGACCCCTTCAGCCCCAGCATTTT.

This chain connects TRBV6-5 to TRBJ2-3; no reliable D call. CDR1 and CDR2 from the germline V gene are MNHEY and SVGAGI. The CDR3 loop spans 12 amino acids. V was cut by 10 bases and J by 3 bases, with 11 bases left in between. CDR3 sequence reads: CAIGLATDTQYF. The CDR3 region has the DNA TGTGCCATCGGGTTGGCGACAGATACGCAGTATTTT.